This T cell receptor beta chain was profiled in a study of T-cell memory formation after mild COVID-19. Study summary: TCR clusters showed largely donor specificity.

Germline V lookup: CDR1 SGHRS, CDR2 YFSETQ. With 4 bases clipped from V and 8 bases from J, the junction kept 10 bases outside the gene matches. The CDR3 spans 15 residues. Concerning this clonotype itself: Antigen: not known.

Study-level findings and limits: Those CD4+ clones that contracted were mainly in CM and EM (CD8+ ones in EMRA). Some SARS-CoV-2-responding clones were already detected in memory before infection.

5'RACE with constant-segment primers yielded barcoded, UMI-tagged TCR alpha and TCR beta cDNA libraries. In TCRdb, the 5' RACE reads were re-called with MiXCR into one record per CDR3 protein. The sample yields 55,000 to 80,000 distinct CDR3 sequences, approximately 9% seen once. The sequence derives from a young man who had mild COVID-19 (a few samples of this study predate the infection). Cell type and time point are not known. Specimen: PBMCs or a T cell subset sorted from them (not recorded which). The V and J genes are TRBV5-1 and TRBJ1-2; TRBD1 aligns across 11 bases. The CDR3 sequence is CASSRTGGEWDGYTF. The CDR3 DNA reads TGCGCCAGCAGCCGGACAGGGGGCGAGTGGGACGGCTACACCTTC.